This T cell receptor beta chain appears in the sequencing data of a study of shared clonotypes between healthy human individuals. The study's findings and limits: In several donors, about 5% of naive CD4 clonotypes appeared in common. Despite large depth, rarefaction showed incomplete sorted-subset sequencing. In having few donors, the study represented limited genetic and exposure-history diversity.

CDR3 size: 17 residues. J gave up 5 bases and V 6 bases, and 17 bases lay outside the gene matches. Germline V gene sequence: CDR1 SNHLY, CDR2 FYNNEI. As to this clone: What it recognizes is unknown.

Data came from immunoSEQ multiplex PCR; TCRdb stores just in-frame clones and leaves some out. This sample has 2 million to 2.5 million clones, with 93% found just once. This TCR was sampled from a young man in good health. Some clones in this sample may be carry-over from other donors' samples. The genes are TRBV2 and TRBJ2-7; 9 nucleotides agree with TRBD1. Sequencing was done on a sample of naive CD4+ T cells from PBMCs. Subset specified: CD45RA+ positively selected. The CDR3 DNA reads TGTGCCAGCAGCGGATGGGACAAAACAGGGGGCTCGGACGAGCAGTACTTC. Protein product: CASSGWDKTGGSDEQYF.